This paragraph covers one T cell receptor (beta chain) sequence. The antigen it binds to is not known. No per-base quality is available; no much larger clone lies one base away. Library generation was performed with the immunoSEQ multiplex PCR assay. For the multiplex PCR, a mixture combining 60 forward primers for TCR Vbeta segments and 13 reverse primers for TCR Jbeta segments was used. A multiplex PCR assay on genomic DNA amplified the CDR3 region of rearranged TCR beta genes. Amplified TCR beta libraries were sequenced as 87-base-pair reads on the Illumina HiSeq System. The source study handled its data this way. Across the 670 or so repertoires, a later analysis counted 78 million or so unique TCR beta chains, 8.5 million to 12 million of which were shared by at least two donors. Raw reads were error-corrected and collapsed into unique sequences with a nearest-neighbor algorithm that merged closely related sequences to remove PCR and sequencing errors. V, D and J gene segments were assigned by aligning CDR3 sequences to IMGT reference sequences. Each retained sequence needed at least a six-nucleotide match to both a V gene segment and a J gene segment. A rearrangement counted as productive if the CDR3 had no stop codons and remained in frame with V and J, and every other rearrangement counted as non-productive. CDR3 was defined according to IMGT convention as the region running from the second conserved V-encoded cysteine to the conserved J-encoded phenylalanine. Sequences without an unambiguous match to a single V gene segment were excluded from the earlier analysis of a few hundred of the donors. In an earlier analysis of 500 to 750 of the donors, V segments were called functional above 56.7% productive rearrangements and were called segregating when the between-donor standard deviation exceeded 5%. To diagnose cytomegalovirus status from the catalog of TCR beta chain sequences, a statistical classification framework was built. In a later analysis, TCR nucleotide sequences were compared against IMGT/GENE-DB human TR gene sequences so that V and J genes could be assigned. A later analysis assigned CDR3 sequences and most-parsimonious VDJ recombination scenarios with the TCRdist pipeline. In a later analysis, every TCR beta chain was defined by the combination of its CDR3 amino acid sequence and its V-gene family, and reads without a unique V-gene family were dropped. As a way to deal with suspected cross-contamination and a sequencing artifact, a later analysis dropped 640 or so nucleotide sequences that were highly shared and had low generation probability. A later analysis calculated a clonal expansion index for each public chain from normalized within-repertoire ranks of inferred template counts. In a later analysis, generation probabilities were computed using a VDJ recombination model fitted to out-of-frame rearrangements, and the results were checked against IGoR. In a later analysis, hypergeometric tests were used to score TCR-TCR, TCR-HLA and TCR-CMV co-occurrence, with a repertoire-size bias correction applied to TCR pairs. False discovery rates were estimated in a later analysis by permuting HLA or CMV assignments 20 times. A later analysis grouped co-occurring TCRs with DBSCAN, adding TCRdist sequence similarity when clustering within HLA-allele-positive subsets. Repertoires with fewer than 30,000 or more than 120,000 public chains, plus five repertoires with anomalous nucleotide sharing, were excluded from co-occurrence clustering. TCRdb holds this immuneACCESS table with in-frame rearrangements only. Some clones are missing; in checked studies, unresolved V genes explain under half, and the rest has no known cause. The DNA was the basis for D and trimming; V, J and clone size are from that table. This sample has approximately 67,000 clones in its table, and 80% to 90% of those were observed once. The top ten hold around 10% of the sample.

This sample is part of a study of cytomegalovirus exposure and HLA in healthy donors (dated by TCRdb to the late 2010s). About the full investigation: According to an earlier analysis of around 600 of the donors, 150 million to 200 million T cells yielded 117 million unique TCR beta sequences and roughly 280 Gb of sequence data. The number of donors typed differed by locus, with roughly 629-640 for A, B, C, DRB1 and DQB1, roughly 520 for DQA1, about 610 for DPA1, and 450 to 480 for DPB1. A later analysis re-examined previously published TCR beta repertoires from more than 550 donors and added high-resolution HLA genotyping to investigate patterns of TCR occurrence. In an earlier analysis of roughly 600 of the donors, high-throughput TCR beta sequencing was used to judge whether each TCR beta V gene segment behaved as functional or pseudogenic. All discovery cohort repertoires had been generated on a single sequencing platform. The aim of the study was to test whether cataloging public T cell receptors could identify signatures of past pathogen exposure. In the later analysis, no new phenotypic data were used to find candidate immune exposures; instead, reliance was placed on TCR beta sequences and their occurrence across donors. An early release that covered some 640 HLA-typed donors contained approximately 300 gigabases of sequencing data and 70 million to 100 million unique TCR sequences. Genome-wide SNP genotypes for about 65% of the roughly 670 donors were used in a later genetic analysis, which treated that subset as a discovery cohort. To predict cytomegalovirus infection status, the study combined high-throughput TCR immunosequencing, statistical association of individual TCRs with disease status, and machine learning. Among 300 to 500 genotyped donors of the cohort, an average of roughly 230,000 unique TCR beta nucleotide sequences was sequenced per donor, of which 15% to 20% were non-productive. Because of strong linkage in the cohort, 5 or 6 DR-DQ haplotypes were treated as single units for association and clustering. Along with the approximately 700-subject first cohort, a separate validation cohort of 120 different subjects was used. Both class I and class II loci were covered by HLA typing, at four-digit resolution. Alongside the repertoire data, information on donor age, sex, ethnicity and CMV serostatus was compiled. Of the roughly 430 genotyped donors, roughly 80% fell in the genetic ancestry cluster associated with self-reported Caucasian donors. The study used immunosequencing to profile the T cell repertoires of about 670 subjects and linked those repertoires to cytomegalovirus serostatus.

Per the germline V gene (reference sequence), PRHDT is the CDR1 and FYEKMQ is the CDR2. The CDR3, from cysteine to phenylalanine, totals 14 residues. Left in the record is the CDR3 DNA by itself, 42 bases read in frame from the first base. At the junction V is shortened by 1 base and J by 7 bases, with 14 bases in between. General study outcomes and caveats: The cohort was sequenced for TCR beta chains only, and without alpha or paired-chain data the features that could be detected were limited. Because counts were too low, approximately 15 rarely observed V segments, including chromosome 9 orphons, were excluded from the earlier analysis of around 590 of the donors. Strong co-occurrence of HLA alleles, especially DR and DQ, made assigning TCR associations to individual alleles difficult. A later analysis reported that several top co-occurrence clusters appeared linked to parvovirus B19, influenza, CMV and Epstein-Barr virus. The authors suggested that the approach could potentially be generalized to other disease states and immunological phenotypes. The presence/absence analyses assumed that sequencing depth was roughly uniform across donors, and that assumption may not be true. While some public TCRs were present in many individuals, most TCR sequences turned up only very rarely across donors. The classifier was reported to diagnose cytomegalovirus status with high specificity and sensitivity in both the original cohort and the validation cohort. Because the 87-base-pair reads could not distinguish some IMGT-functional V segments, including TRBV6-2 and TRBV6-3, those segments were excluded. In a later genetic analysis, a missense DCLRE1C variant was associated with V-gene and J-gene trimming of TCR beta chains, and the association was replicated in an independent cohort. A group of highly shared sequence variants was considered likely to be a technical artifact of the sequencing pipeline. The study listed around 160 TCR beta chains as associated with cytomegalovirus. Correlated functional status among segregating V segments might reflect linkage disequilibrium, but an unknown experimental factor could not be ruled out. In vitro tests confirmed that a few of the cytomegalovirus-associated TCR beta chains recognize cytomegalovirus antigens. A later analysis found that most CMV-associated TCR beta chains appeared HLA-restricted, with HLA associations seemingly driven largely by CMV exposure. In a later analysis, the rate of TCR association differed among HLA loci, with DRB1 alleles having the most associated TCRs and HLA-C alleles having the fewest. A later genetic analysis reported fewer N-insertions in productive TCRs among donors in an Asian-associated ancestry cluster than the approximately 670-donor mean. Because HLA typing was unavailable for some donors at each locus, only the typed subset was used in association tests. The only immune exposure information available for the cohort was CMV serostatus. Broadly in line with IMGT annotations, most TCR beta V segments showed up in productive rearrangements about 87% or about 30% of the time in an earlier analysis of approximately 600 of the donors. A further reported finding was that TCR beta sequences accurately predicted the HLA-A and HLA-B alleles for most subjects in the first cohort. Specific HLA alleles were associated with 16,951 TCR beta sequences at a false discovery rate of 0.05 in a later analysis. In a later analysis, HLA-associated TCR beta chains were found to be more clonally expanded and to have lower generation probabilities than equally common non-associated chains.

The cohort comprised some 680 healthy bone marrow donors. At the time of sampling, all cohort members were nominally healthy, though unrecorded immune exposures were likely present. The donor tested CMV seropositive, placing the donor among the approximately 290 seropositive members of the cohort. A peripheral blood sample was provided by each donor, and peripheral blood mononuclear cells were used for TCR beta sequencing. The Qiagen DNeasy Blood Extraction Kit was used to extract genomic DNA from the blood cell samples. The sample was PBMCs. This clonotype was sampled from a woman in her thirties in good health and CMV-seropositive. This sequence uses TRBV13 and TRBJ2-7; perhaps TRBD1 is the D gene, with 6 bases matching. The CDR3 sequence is CASSLVGTGREQYF. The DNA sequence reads TGTGCCAGCAGCTTAGTGGGTACAGGGCGAGAGCAGTACTTC.